Listed below are T cell receptor beta chains from one sample, sequenced in a study of blood T cell repertoires in COVID-19. Profiled with immunoSEQ multiplex PCR; TCRdb holds only in-frame clones, not every one. The table records some 250,000 clones, over 70% of them present only once. Input material: peripheral blood. These receptors came from an elderly woman with acute or convalescent COVID-19. The CDR3 runs from the conserved cysteine through the conserved F or W. The D gene is left open where the match is weak. Clone size is given for some rows only: seen once, a few or many times, or a class if the clone is expanded.

TRBD2	-	TRBJ2-5	TRBV3-1/TRBV3-2	TGTGCCAGCAGCCAAGGTCTAGCGGAACTCCAAGAGACCCAGTACTTC	CASSQGLAELQETQYF
TRBD1	-	TRBJ1-1	TRBV5-8	TGTGCCAGCAGCTTGGGGAGGACAGGAGTGGTCGTCACTGAAGCTTTCTTT	CASSLGRTGVVVTEAFF
-	-	TRBJ2-1	TRBV28	TGTGCCAGCAGTCCCCATGAGAAAAATGAGCAGTTCTTC	CASSPHEKNEQFF
TRBD1	-	TRBJ1-1	TRBV4-1	TGCGCCAGCAGCCAAGATCCTAGTGGGACAGGTAATACTGAAGCTTTCTTT	CASSQDPSGTGNTEAFF
TRBD1	-	TRBJ1-1	TRBV9	TGTGCCAGCAGCGTAGGGGACAGGGAAGCTTTCTTT	CASSVGDREAFF
-	-	TRBJ2-7	TRBV6-5	TGTGCCAGCAGTCGCGATGAGCGGATATACGAGCAGTACTTC	CASSRDERIYEQYF
TRBD1	-	TRBJ2-5	TRBV5-1	TGCGCCAGCAGCTTATCGACAGGGCAAGAGACCCAGTACTTC	CASSLSTGQETQYF
TRBD1	few	TRBJ1-1	TRBV5-4	TGTGCCAGCAGCCCAATGGACAGGGACACTGAAGCTTTCTTT	CASSPMDRDTEAFF
TRBD1	-	TRBJ2-7	TRBV15	TGTGCCACCAGCAGAGATATGACAGGGGCCGAGCAGTACTTC	CATSRDMTGAEQYF
-	-	TRBJ1-1	TRBV29-1	TGCAGCGTTGAAGATCAACTTGGAGTGAACACTGAAGCTTTCTTT	CSVEDQLGVNTEAFF
-	-	TRBJ1-1	TRBV19	TGTGCCAGTAGCATAAAGACAGCAGCCGAAGCTTTCTTT	CASSIKTAAEAFF
-	-	TRBJ1-2	TRBV2	TGTGCCAGCAGTGTAGGGGGTGCGGTAGGTGGCTACACCTTC	CASSVGGAVGGYTF
TRBD1	-	TRBJ2-7	TRBV30	TGTGCCTGGAGAAGGGGGGACAGGGGGCACTACGAGCAGTACTTC	CAWRRGDRGHYEQYF
TRBD1	-	TRBJ2-1	TRBV3-1/TRBV3-2	TGTGCCAGCAGCCAAGACCCGGGACAGGGGGCTTACAATGAGCAGTTCTTC	CASSQDPGQGAYNEQFF
TRBD2	-	TRBJ2-2	TRBV4-1	TGCGCCAGCAGCCTCCGGGCGAGCGGGGGGGGATCGAACACCGGGGAGCTGTTTTTT	CASSLRASGGGSNTGELFF
-	few	TRBJ1-1	TRBV5-4	TGTGCCAGCAGCTTGCCCCAATTCACTGAAGCTTTCTTT	CASSLPQFTEAFF
-	-	TRBJ1-1	TRBV5-4	TGTGCCAGCAGCTTGGACAGAAAGAACACTGAAGCTTTCTTT	CASSLDRKNTEAFF
TRBD2	-	TRBJ2-3	TRBV4-2	TGTGCCAGCAGCCAAGGAGCCTCCGGGAGGGGGACAGATACGCAGTATTTT	CASSQGASGRGTDTQYF
TRBD1	few	TRBJ1-5	TRBV4-2	TGTGCCAGCAGCCCGGGGGACAGGGAACATCAGCCCCAGCATTTT	CASSPGDREHQPQHF
-	-	TRBJ2-4	TRBV7-2	TGTGCCAGCAGCTTAGACTCCGGGGATCCCAAAAACATTCAGTACTTC	CASSLDSGDPKNIQYF
TRBD1	-	TRBJ1-3	TRBV11-2	TGTGCCAGCAGCTTGGACAGGGTATCTGGAAACACCATATATTTT	CASSLDRVSGNTIYF
-	-	TRBJ1-2	TRBV7-8	TGTGCCAGCAGCCTGGGACCCTCACGCGGGGACTATGGCTACACCTTC	CASSLGPSRGDYGYTF
TRBD1	few	TRBJ1-5	TRBV6-1	TGTGCCAGCAGTGACCCCACAGGGGTATTTCAGCCCCAGCATTTT	CASSDPTGVFQPQHF
-	-	TRBJ1-1	TRBV3-1/TRBV3-2	TGTGCCAGCAGCCCAGTAAATCACAGGGCCCCTAACACTGAAGCTTTCTTT	CASSPVNHRAPNTEAFF
TRBD1	few	TRBJ1-3	TRBV18	TGTGCCAGCTCACCCGGGACAGACTCTGGAAACACCATATATTTT	CASSPGTDSGNTIYF
TRBD1	-	TRBJ2-7	TRBV6-5	TGTGCCAGCAGCCCCGCCGGGACAGAATACTACGAGCAGTACTTC	CASSPAGTEYYEQYF
TRBD1	few	TRBJ2-5	TRBV7-9	TGTGCCAGCAGCTTAGCGACCGGGACAGGGGGCAACCAGTACTTC	CASSLATGTGGNQYF
TRBD2	-	TRBJ2-7	TRBV2	TGTGCCACCTGGACTAGCGGGGGGGGCGAGCAGTACTTC	CATWTSGGGEQYF
TRBD2	once	TRBJ2-5	TRBV5-1	TGCGCCAGCAGCTTGGAGCGGGGTCAAGAGACCCAGTACTTC	CASSLERGQETQYF
-	once	TRBJ1-1	TRBV3-1/TRBV3-2	TGTGCCAGCAGCCAATGGGGGGGGAGCACTGAAGCTTTCTTT	CASSQWGGSTEAFF
TRBD1	-	TRBJ2-7	TRBV9	TGTGCCAGCAGCGTTGGACAGGGGGCCTACGAGCAGTACTTC	CASSVGQGAYEQYF
TRBD1	-	TRBJ1-4	TRBV10-3	TGTGCCATCGGTACGACAGGGGCGGGCACTAATGAAAAACTGTTTTTT	CAIGTTGAGTNEKLFF
-	many	TRBJ1-5	TRBV5-5	TGTGCCAGCAGCTTGGAGGGCAGGGCGAGTCAGCCCCAGCATTTT	CASSLEGRASQPQHF
TRBD2	few	TRBJ2-1	TRBV18	TGTGCCAGCTCCCCCGGGAGGAATGAGCAGTTCTTC	CASSPGRNEQFF
TRBD2	-	TRBJ2-3	TRBV2	TGTGCCAGCAGACCGGGGACTAGCGGGCCCGGGAGCACAGATACGCAGTATTTT	CASRPGTSGPGSTDTQYF
-	-	TRBJ2-1	TRBV5-1	TGCGCCAGCAGCTTGTTGTTAACTTCTGGCTCCTACAATGAGCAGTTCTTC	CASSLLLTSGSYNEQFF
TRBD2	-	TRBJ2-3	TRBV25-1	TGTGCCAGCAGTGAAGAAGGGCGGGGGTTTCCAGATACGCAGTATTTT	CASSEEGRGFPDTQYF
-	-	TRBJ2-1	TRBV5-6	TGTGCCAGCAGCTCAAACGCTGCGCCACAGTTCTTC	CASSSNAAPQFF
-	-	TRBJ1-5	TRBV19	TGTGCCAGTACCCCGACGAGGGGGAACCAGCCCCAGCATTTT	CASTPTRGNQPQHF
-	-	TRBJ2-2	TRBV27	TGTGCCAGCAGTTCTACAGGATGGGGCGGGGAGCTGTTTTTT	CASSSTGWGGELFF
TRBD2	few	TRBJ2-7	TRBV27	TGTGCCAGCAGACCTAGCGGGCTCGCCTACGAGCAGTACTTC	CASRPSGLAYEQYF
TRBD1	-	TRBJ2-3	TRBV2	TGTGCCAGCAGCAGACAGGGGGCCGGGCAGTATTTT	CASSRQGAGQYF
-	-	TRBJ1-6	TRBV3-1/TRBV3-2	TGTGCCAGCAGCCAAGTCGGGGGTCTGGGTTCACCCCTCCACTTT	CASSQVGGLGSPLHF
TRBD2	-	TRBJ2-2	TRBV5-1	TGCGCCAGCAGCTTGCCTAGCGGGGCTACCGGGGAGCTGTTTTTT	CASSLPSGATGELFF
-	-	TRBJ2-7	TRBV20-1	TGCAGTGCTAGTCTTAATTACGAGCAGTACTTC	CSASLNYEQYF
-	-	TRBJ1-1	TRBV5-6	TGTGCCAGCAGCTTGGGACAGGTCCGGGAACTGTGGGCTTTCTTT	CASSLGQVRELWAFF
-	-	TRBJ1-3	TRBV2	TGTGCCAGCATGGGCAGGTCCTCTGGAAACACCATATATTTT	CASMGRSSGNTIYF
-	once	TRBJ1-2	TRBV19	TGTGCCAGTACTATCGGGACTACCTCTTGGGGCTACACCTTC	CASTIGTTSWGYTF
-	once	TRBJ1-2	TRBV9	TGTGCCAGCAGCGTAGGAACAGCATCTTATGGCTACACCTTC	CASSVGTASYGYTF
-	-	TRBJ1-2	TRBV12-3/TRBV12-4	TGTGCCAGCAGTTTCACTAACTATGGCTACACCTTC	CASSFTNYGYTF
-	once	TRBJ2-2	TRBV15	TGTGCCACCAGCAGATTATTAGACAGCTTTAACACCGGGGAGCTGTTTTTT	CATSRLLDSFNTGELFF
TRBD2	-	TRBJ2-3	TRBV4-1	TGCGCCAGCAGCCAGGGCTCATCGGGGGGGCGCGGTCCAGCGCAGTATTTT	CASSQGSSGGRGPAQYF
-	once	TRBJ1-6	TRBV30	TGTGCCTGGGGACAGTATAATTCACCCCTCCACTTT	CAWGQYNSPLHF
-	-	TRBJ1-3	TRBV5-4	TGTGCCAGCAGCTTGGGTGGCTCAGGGTATTCAGGAAACACCATATATTTT	CASSLGGSGYSGNTIYF
-	-	TRBJ1-2	TRBV2	TGTGCCAGCAGTGCCCAAAGGGGAATCTATGGCTACACCTTC	CASSAQRGIYGYTF
-	-	TRBJ2-2	TRBV13	TGTGCCAGCAGCTCCGTTGTCGGACTCAAAGTGAACACCGGGGAGCTGTTTTTT	CASSSVVGLKVNTGELFF
TRBD2	-	TRBJ2-1	TRBV5-1	TGCGCCAGCAGCGGGCTAGCGGACTACAATGAGCAGTTCTTC	CASSGLADYNEQFF
-	-	TRBJ1-1	TRBV6-6	TGTGCCAGCAGTTACCCCCCCCTAGGGGGGAACACTGAAGCTTTCTTT	CASSYPPLGGNTEAFF
-	few	TRBJ2-7	TRBV19	TGTGCCAGTAGTCAGGGTAGTATCTCCTACGAGCAGTACTTC	CASSQGSISYEQYF